The 4 T cell receptor beta chains reported below all come from one sample, sequenced in a study of T cells in Graves' hyperthyroidism and ophthalmopathy. What was amplified from RNA transcripts were TCR beta CDR3 regions. The TCR CDR3 first-round RT-PCR relied on the HTBI primer set. TCRdb re-called the multiplex PCR reads with MiXCR, one entry per CDR3 protein. In the table there are 300,000 to 350,000 distinct CDR3 sequences, approximately 15% of which are singletons. Sample: blood. These TCRs come from a young woman with Graves' hyperthyroidism.

This clonotype has at least ten counts. The chain employs TRBV6-1 and TRBJ1-2; D is uncertain. Germline CDR1 MNHNS, CDR2 SASEGT. The CDR3 runs to 11 residues. Trimming pared 5 bases from V and 5 bases from J, leaving 6 bases between. CDR3 nucleotide sequence: TGTGCCAGCAGTTCGGGTTATGGCTACACCTTC. This sequence encodes CASSSGYGYTF.

The V call is TRBV19, the J call TRBJ1-1, with no clear D. Germline V gene data show CDR1 as LNHDA and CDR2 as SQIVND (reference sequence). Trimming cost V 9 bases and J 11 bases, with 28 bases left between them. The CDR3 is made up of 15 amino acids. CDR3 region: CASTRTGRLPHYAFF. The CDR3, as DNA: TGTGCCAGCACCCGGACCGGACGGCTTCCTCACTATGCTTTCTTT. The full variable domain, in which reference TRBV19 and TRBJ1-1 provide the parts outside the CDR3, is DGGITQSPKYLFRKEGQNVTLSCEQNLNHDAMYWYRQDPGQGLRLIYYSQIVNDFQKGDIAEGYSVSREKKESFPLTVTSAQKNPTAFYLCASTRTGRLPHYAFFGQGTRLTVV.

This clonotype was seen a handful of times. The genes are TRBV29-1 and TRBJ2-3; 11 nucleotides line up with TRBD2. Germline values: CDR1 SQVTM, CDR2 ANQGSEA. The CDR3 contains 14 residues. V shed 6 bases, J shed 1 base, and the junction held 3 bases outside the gene matches. The CDR3 DNA reads as TGCAGCGTCCCACTAGCGGGAGGCACAGATACGCAGTATTTT. This translates into CSVPLAGGTDTQYF.

The chain carries TRBV19 and TRBJ2-1; D perhaps matches TRBD1 (6 bases). The V gene lost 0 bases and the J gene lost 3 bases, with 18 bases spanning the gap. The V gene's germline CDR1 is LNHDA and CDR2 SQIVND (reference sequence). This CDR3 has 18 amino acids. The CDR3 loop reads CASSIDVIGTTSYNEQFF. The CDR3 DNA follows: TGTGCCAGTAGTATAGATGTTATCGGGACAACGAGCTACAATGAGCAGTTCTTC.